This paragraph reports one T cell receptor (beta chain). It lacks a known antigen. Within one base of it there is no much larger clone, and no base qualities were kept. The immunoSEQ Assay, a bias-controlled multiplex PCR, was used to amplify TCRbeta CDR3 regions from genomic DNA. The study's processing was this. Within the assay, amplification of reference gene primers was used to estimate how many nucleated cells each sample contained. Sequence reads were collapsed and filtered to measure the absolute abundance of every unique TCRbeta CDR3 rearrangement. For each sample, productive Simpson clonality was calculated as the square root of Simpson's diversity index across productive rearrangements. TCRdb took this table from immuneACCESS and kept in-frame rearrangements with V and J called. Such tables lack part of the clones; where checked against another copy, unresolved V genes explain under half of the gap, and the rest is unexplained. V and J calls and clone size are those listed in that table; D and trimming were worked out from the DNA. The sample table lists about 140,000 clones, nearly 85% of them with a count of one. Together, the top ten hold over 35% of the sample.

Each collaborating institution followed its own protocols to collect whole blood in K2EDTA tubes. Collaborator samples were shipped for TCRbeta analysis as frozen whole blood, isolated PBMCs, or DNA extracted from either sample type. These data belong to a study of blood T cell repertoires in COVID-19 (dated by TCRdb to 2018 to 2021). Notes on the research overall: Samples from collaborators originated in the United States, Italy and Spain and spanned both the acute and convalescent phases of COVID-19. The prospective study material was composed of cDNA or gDNA derived from T cells, B-cell-depleted T cells, or PBMCs. Deeply sampled blood TCRbeta repertoires from subjects exposed to, actively infected with, or recovered from COVID-19 were included in the dataset. The repertoires were released in a freely available public database meant as a resource for research on the immune response to SARS-CoV-2. The samples were drawn from the first 160 participants of the ongoing ImmuneRACE study and from some 1,300 subjects provided by 6 global collaborators. The sample metadata nearly always contained a de-identified subject ID, COVID-19 status, age in years and sex. Where available, HLA class I and class II types were obtained from metadata supplied by the sample provider rather than from assay-based typing.

CDR1 and CDR2 are read off the germline V gene as SGHAT and FQNNGV. Unmatched junction bases come to 8, with V trimmed by 1 base and J by 4 bases. Including cysteine and phenylalanine, the CDR3 has 17 amino acids. The DNA shown is the 51-base CDR3, in frame from base 1. The study at large found these results: Clinical and demographic metadata were provided uncurated, with the amount varying by source and participant.

This receptor was identified in a human donor in a cohort sampled during active COVID-19. Sequencing input: peripheral blood. This receptor chain uses TRBV11-2 and TRBJ2-5; the junction holds 11 bases that match TRBD2. The CDR3 has the sequence CASSLGGLAGGLETQYF. The base sequence is TGTGCCAGCAGCTTAGGAGGTCTAGCGGGGGGCTTAGAGACCCAGTACTTC.